Listed here are 25 T cell receptor beta chains from one sample, sequenced in a study of regulatory T cells in long-lasting Graves disease. Time point meaning: newly diagnosed GD, antithyroid drugs for less than 3 months. RNA isolated from PBMCs was used to make the TCR library. CDR3-region Arm-PCR and iRepertoire HTBI primers produced the TCR beta libraries. One entry per CDR3 protein results from TCRdb running MiXCR on the multiplex PCR reads. The data contain about 430,000 distinct CDR3 sequences, 14% to 15% of them singletons. The same sample was also studied in work on T cells in Graves' hyperthyroidism and ophthalmopathy.

The source was peripheral blood mononuclear cells (PBMCs), collected at new diagnosis, from a patient treated with antithyroid drugs. These receptors were taken from a middle-aged woman with Graves disease.

The chain carries TRBV20-1 and TRBJ2-7; D is unresolved. There are 14 residues in the CDR3. CDR1 is DFQATT, CDR2 SNEGSKA, per germline (reference sequence). The V end was cut by 3 bases, the J end by 0 bases, with 12 bases between. CDR3 coding DNA: TGCAGTGCTAGTGATTTCAGGAGCTCCTACGAGCAGTACTTC. It is translated as CSASDFRSSYEQYF.

This clonotype was counted ten times or more. The chain uses TRBV7-8 and TRBJ2-7, with 7 bases aligning to TRBD2. There are 15 residues in the CDR3. Germline loops: CDR1 SGHVS, CDR2 FQNEAQ. The trim removed 2 bases at V and 3 bases at J, leaving 7 bases unmatched. CDR3 nucleotide sequence: TGTGCCAGCAGCTTACGGGGGGACTTGGTCTACGAGCAGTACTTC. Protein product: CASSLRGDLVYEQYF. Looking up the rest from reference TRBV7-8 and TRBJ2-7 gives the full variable domain: GAGVSQSPRYKVAKRGQDVALRCDPISGHVSLFWYQQALGQGPEFLTYFQNEAQLDKSGLPSDRFFAERPEGSVSTLKIQRTQQEDSAVYLCASSLRGDLVYEQYFGPGTRLTVT.

The table lists this clonotype with many counts. The V gene is TRBV12-3 or TRBV12-4, the J gene TRBJ2-7, with 10 bases identical to TRBD2. The CDR3 length is 14 residues. The J segment lost 4 bases and the V segment lost 6 bases, leaving 6 bases of the junction unmatched. The DNA of the CDR3 is TGTGCCAGCAGATCAAGCGGGAGGGAATACGAGCAGTACTTC. Translated: CASRSSGREYEQYF.

This clonotype was recorded many times. The chain has TRBV7-8 and TRBJ1-6; D call uncertain. The germline gives CDR1 SGHVS, CDR2 FQNEAQ. V was pared by 3 bases and J by 9 bases, with 15 bases between. The CDR3 extends over 15 amino acids. The CDR3 DNA reads TGTGCCAGCAGCTTTGGACGGGTCCGGGCTTCACCCCTCCACTTT. Amino acid sequence: CASSFGRVRASPLHF.

In this sample, this clonotype turned up many times. This chain links TRBV18 with TRBJ2-1; 8 bases are shared with TRBD2. The V gene end was trimmed by 6 bases and the J gene end by 7 bases; junction bases not matched to a gene: 8. Germline V gene data show CDR1 as KGHSH and CDR2 as LQKENI. The CDR3 spans 14 residues. CDR3 protein: CASSPGTRGNEQFF. CDR3 DNA: TGTGCCAGCTCCCCCGGGACTAGGGGTAATGAGCAGTTCTTC.

The chain joins TRBV19 to TRBJ1-2; D call uncertain. This CDR3 has 15 residues. CDR1 and CDR2 from the germline V gene are LNHDA and SQIVND (reference sequence). Trimming removed 4 bases from V and 0 bases from J, with 12 bases in between. The CDR3 loop reads CASSTLPPANYGYTF. The CDR3, as DNA: TGTGCCAGTAGTACGCTTCCCCCCGCTAACTATGGCTACACCTTC.

This clonotype was counted many times. The J gene is TRBJ1-2, the V gene TRBV20-1, with TRBD1 matching 9 bases. Losses at the gene ends were 1 base for V and 8 bases for J; bases not matched to a gene: 11. Looked up from germline, CDR1 is DFQATT and CDR2 is SNEGSKA (reference sequence). CDR3 length equals 15 residues. CDR3 amino acids: CSARGQSGTGYGYTF. The CDR3 nucleotides read TGCAGTGCTAGAGGTCAATCCGGGACAGGGTACGGCTACACCTTC.

This clonotype has a count of ten or more. The J gene is TRBJ2-3, the V gene TRBV11-2; 8 bases align to TRBD2. The V gene end was trimmed by 5 bases and the J gene end by 3 bases; junction bases not matched to a gene: 10. Germline V gene sequence: CDR1 SGHAT, CDR2 FQNNGV. The CDR3 spans 16 residues. CDR3 nucleotides: TGTGCCAGCAGCCCAACACTAGCGGAGTCTACAGATACGCAGTATTTT. It specifies CASSPTLAESTDTQYF.

This clonotype was picked up a small number of times. This chain uses TRBV4-2 with TRBJ2-5, with TRBD2 matching 7 bases. This CDR3 comprises 13 residues. In germline, CDR1 is LGHNA, CDR2 YNFKEQ. The trim removed 8 bases at V and 3 bases at J, leaving 6 bases unmatched. This chain's CDR3 is CASPTGLEETQYF. The CDR3 bases are TGTGCCAGCCCCACCGGACTAGAAGAGACCCAGTACTTC.

This clonotype has at least ten counts. The rearrangement joins TRBV7-2 to TRBJ2-7; 13 bases line up with TRBD2. The CDR3 covers 19 residues. V lost 4 bases, J lost 3 bases, and 15 bases stayed unmatched. In germline, CDR1 is SGHTA, CDR2 FQGNSA. Here the CDR3 reads CASSSRKLTSGRADYEQYF. The CDR3, as DNA: TGTGCCAGCAGCTCCCGCAAATTAACTAGCGGGAGGGCCGACTACGAGCAGTACTTC.

The V gene is TRBV9, the J gene TRBJ1-5, with D perhaps matching TRBD1 (6 bases). CDR3 size: 15 residues. Trimming removed 0 bases from V and 5 bases from J, with 12 bases in between. Germline CDR1 reads SGDLS; CDR2 reads YYNGEE. This CDR3 reads CASSVEGVQDQPQHF. CDR3 nucleotide sequence: TGTGCCAGCAGCGTAGAGGGGGTGCAGGATCAGCCCCAGCATTTT.

A single count supports this clonotype. This CDR3 fails to terminate in the conserved phenylalanine or tryptophan, so it likely reflects a read error. The chain links TRBV6-2 or TRBV6-3 to TRBJ2-1; the match to TRBD2 covers 15 bases. The J segment lost 8 bases and the V segment lost 4 bases, leaving 6 bases of the junction unmatched. This CDR3 comprises 16 residues. Germline V gene lookup returns CDR1 MNHEY and CDR2 SVGEGT. The CDR3 spells CASSWTSGRADYEQFL. The CDR3 nucleotides read TGTGCCAGCAGTTGGACTAGCGGGAGGGCCGACTATGAGCAGTTCCTC.

The chain employs TRBV6-1 and TRBJ2-1, with D perhaps matching TRBD2 (5 bases). Trimming pared 6 bases from V and 4 bases from J, leaving 19 bases between. The CDR3 has 16 amino acids. Germline V CDR1 and CDR2: MNHNS, SASEGT. CDR3 sequence: CASRPIGEGRYNEQFF. DNA for the CDR3: TGTGCCAGCAGACCCATCGGAGAGGGCCGATACAATGAGCAGTTCTTC.

Many counts were recorded for this clonotype. The V gene is TRBV11-3, the J gene TRBJ2-2, with 7 positions matching TRBD1. Per germline, CDR1 SGHNT and CDR2 YENEEA. Trimming at V came to 5 bases and at J to 4 bases, leaving 7 bases not matched to a gene. The CDR3 has 15 amino acids. CDR3 sequence (DNA): TGTGCCAGCAGCCCAGACAGGGTAGGCACCGGGGAGCTGTTTTTT. It specifies CASSPDRVGTGELFF.

Ten or more counts support this clonotype. The chain has TRBV11-2 and TRBJ2-1; no clear D. The V end lost 4 bases, the J end lost 6 bases, and 13 bases lay between the germline ends. Per germline, CDR1 SGHAT and CDR2 FQNNGV. There are 14 residues in the CDR3. CDR3 sequence: CASSSNRRLNEQFF. DNA for the CDR3: TGTGCCAGCAGCTCAAACCGGCGGCTCAATGAGCAGTTCTTC.

This clonotype was seen ten or more times. V and J are TRBV12-3 or TRBV12-4 and TRBJ2-7; TRBD2 agrees at 7 bases. The CDR3 sequence is 15 residues long. V was pared by 2 bases and J by 4 bases, with 8 bases of the junction left unmatched. The CDR3, as DNA: TGTGCCAGCAGTTTAAGGTCTCTAGCGGCTTACGAGCAGTACTTC. Its translation: CASSLRSLAAYEQYF.

This clonotype occurred a few times. The chain couples TRBV28 to TRBJ1-2; tentatively, D is TRBD1 (5 bases). The germline V and J ends were trimmed by 8 bases and 5 bases, with 9 bases remaining between them. In germline, CDR1 is MDHEN, CDR2 SYDVKM. The CDR3 sequence is 11 residues long. The CDR3 nucleotides are TGTGCCAGCGGGACGGCGTATGGCTACACCTTC. It translates to CASGTAYGYTF.

This clonotype was seen ten or more times. This chain links TRBV7-3 with TRBJ1-2, with TRBD1 matching over 7 bases. Germline trimming cut 5 bases from V and 1 base from J; bases unmatched to any gene: 7. Germline CDR1 reads SGHTA; CDR2 reads FQGTGA. CDR3 length: 15 residues. CDR3 protein: CASSASGTDNYGYTF. CDR3 nucleotide sequence: TGTGCCAGCAGCGCCTCCGGGACAGATAACTATGGCTACACCTTC.

The chain uses TRBV24-1 and TRBJ1-4; D unresolved. The CDR3 contains 13 residues. The V gene's germline CDR1 is KGHDR and CDR2 SFDVKD. Trimming shortened V by 2 bases and J by 7 bases, and 7 bases separated the two germline ends. This chain's CDR3 is CATSDWAGEKLFF. Here the CDR3 DNA reads TGTGCCACCAGTGATTGGGCAGGTGAAAAACTGTTTTTT.

This clonotype showed up many times. The rearrangement joins TRBV30 to TRBJ1-3; a possible D gene is TRBD1 (6 bases). CDR1 is GTSNPN, CDR2 SVGIG, per germline (reference sequence). This CDR3 spans 18 amino acids. V was trimmed by 0 bases and J by 0 bases, leaving 18 bases between them. As DNA, the CDR3 is TGTGCCTGGAGTGTATACGGCGTTGCGGACAGCTCTGGAAACACCATATATTTT. Protein product: CAWSVYGVADSSGNTIYF.

This clonotype showed up many times. V and J are TRBV13 and TRBJ2-1; D is possibly TRBD1 (5 bases). The CDR3 spans 15 residues. V lost 4 bases to trimming and J lost 0 bases, with 10 bases between them. CDR1 and CDR2 from the germline V gene are PRHDT and FYEKMQ (reference sequence). The DNA of the CDR3 is TGTGCCAGCAGCTCACAGGTGAGCTCCTACAATGAGCAGTTCTTC. Translating it yields CASSSQVSSYNEQFF.

The chain combines TRBV19 with TRBJ1-6; D is ambiguous. V was trimmed by 3 bases and J by 0 bases, leaving 9 bases between them. The CDR3 is 16 residues long. Per the germline V gene, CDR1 is LNHDA and CDR2 is SQIVND (reference sequence). In DNA, the CDR3 is TGTGCCAGTAGTATTTCGGCGAGCTCCTATAATTCACCCCTCCACTTT. This encodes CASSISASSYNSPLHF.

This clonotype was observed many times. The genes are TRBV7-2 and TRBJ1-1; D is uncertain. Germline-derived CDR1 and CDR2 are SGHTA and FQGNSA. Deletions cut 1 base from V and 6 bases from J, with 12 bases between. There are 14 residues in the CDR3. This CDR3 reads CASSLEGRWAEAFF. CDR3 DNA: TGTGCCAGCAGCTTAGAGGGCCGATGGGCTGAAGCTTTCTTT.

This clonotype was recorded at least ten times. V gene TRBV11-2 combines with J gene TRBJ2-3, with D uncertain. Looked up from germline, CDR1 is SGHAT and CDR2 is FQNNGV. CDR3 size: 13 residues. Trimming took off 0 bases at V and 10 bases at J, with 11 bases between the two ends. CDR3 in DNA: TGTGCCAGCAGCTTAGATATCAGGACCGCGCAGTATTTT. Its translation: CASSLDIRTAQYF. The entire variable domain, with the rest obtained from reference TRBV11-2 and TRBJ2-3, is as follows: EAGVAQSPRYKIIEKRQSVAFWCNPISGHATLYWYQQILGQGPKLLIQFQNNGVVDDSQLPKDRFSAERLKGVDSTLKIQPAKLEDSAVYLCASSLDIRTAQYFGPGTRLTVL.

In this sample, this clonotype turned up many times. V and J are TRBV13 and TRBJ1-1; no reliable D call. The CDR3 runs to 15 residues. Trimming stripped 0 bases from V and 0 bases from J, with 8 bases between. Germline loops: CDR1 PRHDT, CDR2 FYEKMQ (reference sequence). The CDR3 protein is CASSLGGQMNTEAFF. DNA of the CDR3: TGTGCCAGCAGCTTAGGCGGTCAGATGAACACTGAAGCTTTCTTT.